These T cell receptor beta chains were read from a single sample in a study of cytomegalovirus exposure and HLA in healthy donors. Clones were read by immunoSEQ multiplex PCR, and TCRdb kept only the in-frame ones, dropping some. With tens of thousands of clones in the sample, the ten largest clones hold roughly 15%. Sequenced: PBMCs. The receptors were sampled from a man aged 45-60 years in good health and CMV-seropositive. The CDR3 runs from the conserved cysteine through the conserved F or W. A D gene is named only where the DNA matches it firmly.

TRBV6-6	TRBD1	TRBJ1-4	TGTGCCAGTCGAACAGGGGTGGCTAATGAAAAACTGTTTTTT	CASRTGVANEKLFF
TRBV20-1	NA	TRBJ2-3	TGCAGTGCAGGCAGGGCCGATACGCAGTATTTT	CSAGRADTQYF
TRBV7-2	TRBD2	TRBJ2-1	TGTGCCAGCAGCTTCAGGACTAGCCGAAACAATGAGCAGTTCTTC	CASSFRTSRNNEQFF
TRBV6-5	TRBD2	TRBJ2-7	TGTGCCAGCAGTCCAACTAGCGGGATTTACGAGCAGTACTTC	CASSPTSGIYEQYF
TRBV30	NA	TRBJ2-5	TGTGCCTGGAGTGTAAAACTAGGTCGCCAAGAGACCCAGTACTTC	CAWSVKLGRQETQYF
TRBV19	NA	TRBJ1-1	TGTGCCAGTAGTGGGCCAGTCGAAGCTTTCTTT	CASSGPVEAFF
TRBV9	NA	TRBJ1-3	TGTGCCAGCAGCGTGGGGGCAGTGTCTGGAAACACCATATATTTT	CASSVGAVSGNTIYF
TRBV30	NA	TRBJ1-1	TGTGCCTGGAGTTGGTCGCCCGGGGACACTGAAGCTTTCTTT	CAWSWSPGDTEAFF
TRBV6-6	TRBD1	TRBJ1-5	TGTGCCAGCAGTGCCCGGACAGGGTATAGCAATCAGCCCCAGCATTTT	CASSARTGYSNQPQHF
TRBV7-2	TRBD1	TRBJ2-7	TGTGCCAGCAGCTCGAGCCAACAGGGGGCGAGATACGAGCAGTACTTC	CASSSSQQGARYEQYF
TRBV19	NA	TRBJ1-4	TGTGCCAGTAGAGCGAGGGTCACTAATGAAAAACTGTTTTTT	CASRARVTNEKLFF
TRBV2	NA	TRBJ2-2	TGTGCCAGCAGCTACACCGGGGAGCTGTTTTTT	CASSYTGELFF
TRBV19	NA	TRBJ1-5	TGTGCCAGTAGTATAACGACCAGTCGAGGTCAGCCCCAGCATTTT	CASSITTSRGQPQHF
TRBV19	NA	TRBJ1-3	TGTGCCAGTAGTCCGAACAAGAACTCTGGAAACACCATATATTTT	CASSPNKNSGNTIYF
TRBV19	NA	TRBJ2-7	TGTGCCAGTAGTGTAGGGATCGCAGGTTCCTACGAGCAGTACTTC	CASSVGIAGSYEQYF
TRBV5-6	NA	TRBJ2-6	TGTGCCAGCAGCTTCCAGGGTGGCGGGGCCAACGTCCTGACTTTC	CASSFQGGGANVLTF
TRBV4-3	NA	TRBJ1-1	TGCGCCAGCAGCCAAGGTACAGGGTTGAACACTGAAGCTTTCTTT	CASSQGTGLNTEAFF
TRBV11-2	NA	TRBJ1-2	TGTGCCAGCAGCAGAGGGTTGGGGGGATATGGCTACACCTTC	CASSRGLGGYGYTF
TRBV19	TRBD1	TRBJ1-1	TGTGCCAGTAGGTGGGGACAGGCGGCTTTCTTT	CASRWGQAAFF
TRBV11-3	NA	TRBJ1-4	TGTGCCAGCAGCTTAGGTCCGGGGGCAACTAATGAAAAACTGTTTTTT	CASSLGPGATNEKLFF
TRBV7-9	NA	TRBJ2-7	TGTGCCAGCAGCGCCCGGACTCATATCTTCGAGCAGTACTTC	CASSARTHIFEQYF
TRBV5-4	TRBD2	TRBJ2-4	TGTGCCAGCAGCTTGGAGGCGGGAGGGTTGGCCAAAAACATTCAGTACTTC	CASSLEAGGLAKNIQYF
TRBV11-3	TRBD2	TRBJ2-3	TGTGCCAGCAGCACCTCCGGGACTAGCGGGAGCTCAGATACGCAGTATTTT	CASSTSGTSGSSDTQYF
TRBV4-1	TRBD2	TRBJ2-3	TGCGCCAGCAGCCAACTAGCGGGAGTAACAGATACGCAGTATTTT	CASSQLAGVTDTQYF
TRBV18	NA	TRBJ2-1	TGTGCCAGCTCACCGATGGGGCAATCCTACAATGAGCAGTTCTTC	CASSPMGQSYNEQFF
TRBV18	TRBD2	TRBJ2-2	TGTGCCAGCTCACCACCCTCGGGAGGGTACACCGGGGAGCTGTTTTTT	CASSPPSGGYTGELFF
TRBV29-1	NA	TRBJ1-4	TGCAGCGTTGAAGGGGTGACGGGTGAAAAACTGTTTTTT	CSVEGVTGEKLFF
TRBV29-1	NA	TRBJ2-2	TGCAGCGTTGAAAAACAGATAAACACCGGGGAGCTGTTTTTT	CSVEKQINTGELFF
TRBV27	NA	TRBJ2-2	TGTGCCAGCAGTCCAAGGGGCAAGGAGCTGTTTTTT	CASSPRGKELFF
TRBV29-1	NA	TRBJ1-1	TGCAGCGGTTACTACAGGGTGATCGCTGAAGCTTTCTTT	CSGYYRVIAEAFF
TRBV7-2	TRBD1	TRBJ1-2	TGTGCCAGCAGGGGGACAGCAGCTAACTATGGCTACACCTTC	CASRGTAANYGYTF
TRBV9	TRBD2	TRBJ2-1	TGTGCCAGCAGCGTAGAACTAGCGGGACACAATGAGCAGTTCTTC	CASSVELAGHNEQFF